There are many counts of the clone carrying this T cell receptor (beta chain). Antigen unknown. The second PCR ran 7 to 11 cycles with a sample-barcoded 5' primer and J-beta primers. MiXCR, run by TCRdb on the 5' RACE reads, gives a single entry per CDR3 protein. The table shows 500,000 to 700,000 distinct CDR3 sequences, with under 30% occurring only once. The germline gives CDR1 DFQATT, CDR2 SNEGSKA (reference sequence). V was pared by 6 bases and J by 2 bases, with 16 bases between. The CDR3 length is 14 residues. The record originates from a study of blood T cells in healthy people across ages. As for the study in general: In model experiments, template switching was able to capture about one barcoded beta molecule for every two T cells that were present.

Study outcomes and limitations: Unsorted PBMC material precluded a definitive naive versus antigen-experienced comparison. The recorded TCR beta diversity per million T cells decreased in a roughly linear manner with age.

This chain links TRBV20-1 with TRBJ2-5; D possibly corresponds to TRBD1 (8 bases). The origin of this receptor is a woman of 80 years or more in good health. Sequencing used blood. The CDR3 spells CSANGQGGQETQYF. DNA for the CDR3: TGCAGTGCGAACGGACAGGGAGGGCAAGAGACCCAGTACTTC.